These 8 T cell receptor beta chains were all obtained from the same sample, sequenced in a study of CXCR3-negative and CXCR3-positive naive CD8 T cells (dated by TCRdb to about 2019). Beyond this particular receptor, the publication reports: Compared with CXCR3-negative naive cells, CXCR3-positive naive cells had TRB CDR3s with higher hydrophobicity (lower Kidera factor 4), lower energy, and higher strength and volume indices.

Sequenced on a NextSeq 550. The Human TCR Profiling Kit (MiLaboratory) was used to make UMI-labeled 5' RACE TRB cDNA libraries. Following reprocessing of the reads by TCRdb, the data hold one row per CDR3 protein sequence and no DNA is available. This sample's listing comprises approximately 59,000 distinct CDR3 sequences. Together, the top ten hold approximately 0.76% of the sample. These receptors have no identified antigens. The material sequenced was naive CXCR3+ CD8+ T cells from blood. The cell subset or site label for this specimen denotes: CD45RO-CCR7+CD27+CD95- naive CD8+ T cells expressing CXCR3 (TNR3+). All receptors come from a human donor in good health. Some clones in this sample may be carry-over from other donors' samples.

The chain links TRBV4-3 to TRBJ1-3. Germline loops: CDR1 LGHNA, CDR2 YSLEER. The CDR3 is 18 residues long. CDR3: CASSQDSILEGTGNTIYF.

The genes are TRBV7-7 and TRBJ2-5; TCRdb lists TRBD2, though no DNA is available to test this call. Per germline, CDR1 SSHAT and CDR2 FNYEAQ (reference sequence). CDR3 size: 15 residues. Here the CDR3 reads CASSLGELVGETQYF.

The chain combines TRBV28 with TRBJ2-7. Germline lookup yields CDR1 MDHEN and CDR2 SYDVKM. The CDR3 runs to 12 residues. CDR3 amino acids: CASSSEYYEQYF.

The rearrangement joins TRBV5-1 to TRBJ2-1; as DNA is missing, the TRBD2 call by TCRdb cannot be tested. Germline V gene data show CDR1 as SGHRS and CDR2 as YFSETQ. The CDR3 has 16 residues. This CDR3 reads CASSLTSSGSYNEQFF.

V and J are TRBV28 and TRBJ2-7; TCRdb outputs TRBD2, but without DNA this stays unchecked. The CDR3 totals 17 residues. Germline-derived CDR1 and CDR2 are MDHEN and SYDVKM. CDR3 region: CASSLPAGIALSYEQYF.

The CDR3 loop reads CASSQTYSPLHF. V gene TRBV7-9 combines with J gene TRBJ1-6. From germline, CDR1 is SEHNR and CDR2 FQNEAQ (reference sequence). The CDR3 is 12 residues long. Drawing the rest from reference TRBV7-9 and TRBJ1-6, the complete variable domain is DTGVSQNPRHKITKRGQNVTFRCDPISEHNRLYWYRQTLGQGPEFLTYFQNEAQLEKSRLLSDRFSAERPKGSFSTLEIQRTEQGDSAMYLCASSQTYSPLHFGNGTRLTVT.

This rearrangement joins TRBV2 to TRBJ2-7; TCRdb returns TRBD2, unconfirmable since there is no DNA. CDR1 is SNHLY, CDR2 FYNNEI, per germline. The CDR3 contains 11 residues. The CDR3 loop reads CATREGYEQYF. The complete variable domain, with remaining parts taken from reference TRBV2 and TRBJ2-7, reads EPEVTQTPSHQVTQMGQEVILRCVPISNHLYFYWYRQILGQKVEFLVSFYNNEISEKSEIFDDQFSVERPDGSNFTLKIRSTKLEDSAMYFCATREGYEQYFGPGTRLTVT.

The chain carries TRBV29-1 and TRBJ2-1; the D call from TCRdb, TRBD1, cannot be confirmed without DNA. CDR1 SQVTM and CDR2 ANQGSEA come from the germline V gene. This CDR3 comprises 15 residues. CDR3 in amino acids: CSVDAGQNYNNEQFF.